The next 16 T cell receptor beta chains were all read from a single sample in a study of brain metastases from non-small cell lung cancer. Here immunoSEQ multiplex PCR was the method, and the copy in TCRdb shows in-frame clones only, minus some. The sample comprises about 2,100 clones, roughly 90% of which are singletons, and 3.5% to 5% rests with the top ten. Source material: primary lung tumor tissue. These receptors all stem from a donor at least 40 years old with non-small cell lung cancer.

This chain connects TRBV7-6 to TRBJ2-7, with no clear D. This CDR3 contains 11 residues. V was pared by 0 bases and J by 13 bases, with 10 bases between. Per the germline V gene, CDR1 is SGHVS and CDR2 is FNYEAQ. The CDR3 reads CASSLAREYYF. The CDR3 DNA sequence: TGTGCCAGCAGCTTAGCTAGGGAATACTACTTC.

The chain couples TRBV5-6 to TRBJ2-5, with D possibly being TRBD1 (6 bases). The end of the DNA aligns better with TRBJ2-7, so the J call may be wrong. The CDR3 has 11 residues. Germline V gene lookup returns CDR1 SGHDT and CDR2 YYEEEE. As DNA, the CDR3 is TGTGCCAGCAGCCTACAGGGCGAGCAGTACTTC. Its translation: CASSLQGEQYF.

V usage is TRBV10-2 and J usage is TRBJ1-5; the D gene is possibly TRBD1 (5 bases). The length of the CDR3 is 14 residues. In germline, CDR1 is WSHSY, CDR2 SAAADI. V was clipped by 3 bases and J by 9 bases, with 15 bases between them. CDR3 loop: CASSEGQGRGPQHF. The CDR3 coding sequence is TGCGCCAGCAGTGAAGGGCAGGGTCGCGGGCCCCAGCATTTT.

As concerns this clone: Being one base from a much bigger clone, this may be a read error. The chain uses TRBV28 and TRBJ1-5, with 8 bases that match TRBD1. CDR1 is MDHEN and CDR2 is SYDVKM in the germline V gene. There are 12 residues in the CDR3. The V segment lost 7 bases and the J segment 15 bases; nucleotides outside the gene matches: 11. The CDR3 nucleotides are TGTGCCAGCAATGAAGGGAACAGGGGGTCGCATTTT. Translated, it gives CASNEGNRGSHF.

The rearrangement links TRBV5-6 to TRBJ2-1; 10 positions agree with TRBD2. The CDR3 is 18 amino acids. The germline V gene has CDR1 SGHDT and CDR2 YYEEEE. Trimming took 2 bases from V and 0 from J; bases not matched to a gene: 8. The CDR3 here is CASSFQAGGFSSYNEQFF. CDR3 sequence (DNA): TGTGCCAGCAGCTTTCAAGCGGGAGGGTTTAGCTCCTACAATGAGCAGTTCTTC.

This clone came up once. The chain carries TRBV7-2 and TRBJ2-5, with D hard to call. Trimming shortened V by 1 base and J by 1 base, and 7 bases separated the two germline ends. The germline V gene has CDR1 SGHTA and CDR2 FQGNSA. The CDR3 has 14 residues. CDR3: CASSLGGAQETQYF. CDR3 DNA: TGTGCCAGCAGCTTAGGCGGAGCCCAAGAGACCCAGTACTTC.

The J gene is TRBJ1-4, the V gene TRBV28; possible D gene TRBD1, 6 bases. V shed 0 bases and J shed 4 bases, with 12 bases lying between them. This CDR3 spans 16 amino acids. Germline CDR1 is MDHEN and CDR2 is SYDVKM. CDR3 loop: CASSLWGASDNEKLFF. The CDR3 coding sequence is TGTGCCAGCAGTTTATGGGGGGCATCTGATAATGAAAAACTGTTTTTT.

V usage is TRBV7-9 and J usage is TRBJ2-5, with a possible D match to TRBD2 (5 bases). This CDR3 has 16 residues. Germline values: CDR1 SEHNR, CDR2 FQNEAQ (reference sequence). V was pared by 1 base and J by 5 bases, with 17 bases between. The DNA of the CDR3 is TGTGCCAGCAGCTTAGGGGCGTCTAGCCGCTCGGAGACCCAGTACTTC. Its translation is CASSLGASSRSETQYF. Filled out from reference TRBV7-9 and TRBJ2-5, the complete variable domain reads DTGVSQNPRHKITKRGQNVTFRCDPISEHNRLYWYRQTLGQGPEFLTYFQNEAQLEKSRLLSDRFSAERPKGSFSTLEIQRTEQGDSAMYLCASSLGASSRSETQYFGPGTRLLVL.

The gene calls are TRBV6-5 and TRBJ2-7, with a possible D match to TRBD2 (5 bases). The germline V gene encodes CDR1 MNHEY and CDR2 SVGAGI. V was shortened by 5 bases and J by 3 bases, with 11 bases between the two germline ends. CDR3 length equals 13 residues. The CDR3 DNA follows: TGTGCCAGCAGTCTCCTCGGGGACTACGAGCAGTACTTC. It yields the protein CASSLLGDYEQYF.

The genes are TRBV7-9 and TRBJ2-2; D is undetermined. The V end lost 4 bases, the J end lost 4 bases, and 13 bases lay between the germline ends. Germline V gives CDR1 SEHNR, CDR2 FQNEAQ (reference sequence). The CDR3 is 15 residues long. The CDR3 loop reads CASSYPTTVTGELFF. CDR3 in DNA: TGTGCCAGCAGCTACCCCACAACAGTCACCGGGGAGCTGTTTTTT.

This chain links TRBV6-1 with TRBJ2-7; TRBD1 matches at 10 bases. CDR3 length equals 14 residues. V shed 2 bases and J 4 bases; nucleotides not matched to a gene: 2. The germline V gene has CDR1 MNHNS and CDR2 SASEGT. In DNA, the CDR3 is TGTGCCAGCAGTGAAAGGACAGGGGGGTACGAGCAGTACTTC. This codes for CASSERTGGYEQYF.

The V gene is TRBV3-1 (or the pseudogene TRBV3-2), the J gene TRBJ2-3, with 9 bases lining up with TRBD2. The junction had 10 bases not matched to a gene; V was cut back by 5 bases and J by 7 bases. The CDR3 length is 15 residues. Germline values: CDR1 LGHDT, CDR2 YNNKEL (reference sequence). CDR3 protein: CASSSLAGAPNTQYF. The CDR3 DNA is TGTGCCAGCAGCTCATTAGCGGGAGCCCCAAATACGCAGTATTTT.

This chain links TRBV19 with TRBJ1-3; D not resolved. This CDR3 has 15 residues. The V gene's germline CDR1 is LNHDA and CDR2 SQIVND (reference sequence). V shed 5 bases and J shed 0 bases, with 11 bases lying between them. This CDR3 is CASSEAAFSGNTIYF. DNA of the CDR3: TGTGCCAGTAGTGAGGCGGCCTTCTCTGGAAACACCATATATTTT.

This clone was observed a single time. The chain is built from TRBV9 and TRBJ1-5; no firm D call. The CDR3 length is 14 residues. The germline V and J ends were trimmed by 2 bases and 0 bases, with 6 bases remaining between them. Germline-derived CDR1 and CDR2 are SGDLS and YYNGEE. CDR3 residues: CASSVGVSNQPQHF. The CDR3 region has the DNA TGTGCCAGCAGCGTTGGGGTTAGCAATCAGCCCCAGCATTTT.

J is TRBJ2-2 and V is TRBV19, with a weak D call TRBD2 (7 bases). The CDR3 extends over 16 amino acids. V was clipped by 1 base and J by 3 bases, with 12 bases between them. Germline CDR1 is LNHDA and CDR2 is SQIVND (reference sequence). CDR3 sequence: CASSIVGGGDTGELFF. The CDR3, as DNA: TGTGCCAGTAGTATAGTGGGCGGGGGCGACACCGGGGAGCTGTTTTTT.

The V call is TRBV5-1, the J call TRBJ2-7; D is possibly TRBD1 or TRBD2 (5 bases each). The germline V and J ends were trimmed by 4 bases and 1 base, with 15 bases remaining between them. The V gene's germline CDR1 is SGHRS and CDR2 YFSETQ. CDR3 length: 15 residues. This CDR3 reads CASSPGPQASYEQYF. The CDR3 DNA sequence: TGCGCCAGCAGCCCGGGACCGCAGGCATCCTACGAGCAGTACTTC.